The 18 T cell receptor beta chains presented below share a single source sample, sequenced in a study of control samples from healthy donors and cancer patients. Using immunoSEQ multiplex PCR, the repertoire was profiled, and TCRdb retains in-frame clones only, with some absent. The sample records 90,000 to 150,000 clones, 70% to 90% being singletons. Sequencing used blood. The origin of the receptors is a man aged 35-49 years in good health.

V usage is TRBV9 and J usage is TRBJ1-3; D uncertain. Trimming stripped 4 bases from V and 4 bases from J, with 15 bases between. The CDR3 is 15 amino acids. CDR1 is SGDLS and CDR2 is YYNGEE in the germline V gene. This chain's CDR3 is CASSTGIQSGNTIYF. The CDR3 DNA is TGTGCCAGCAGCACCGGGATTCAATCGGGAAACACCATATATTTT.

The table lists this clone with a count of one. The genes are TRBV14 and TRBJ1-5; 7 bases fit TRBD1. V lost 4 bases to trimming and J lost 5 bases; unmatched junction nucleotides: 2. The germline V gene encodes CDR1 SGHDN and CDR2 FVKESK. The CDR3 is made up of 13 amino acids. The CDR3: CASSLGQDQPQHF. CDR3 sequence (DNA): TGTGCCAGCAGCCTTGGACAGGATCAGCCCCAGCATTTT. Combining the CDR3 with reference TRBV14 and TRBJ1-5 gives the whole variable domain EAGVTQFPSHSVIEKGQTVTLRCDPISGHDNLYWYRRVMGKEIKFLLHFVKESKQDESGMPNNRFLAERTGGTYSTLKVQPAELEDSGVYFCASSLGQDQPQHFGDGTRLSIL.

The chain uses TRBV18 and TRBJ1-1; D is possibly TRBD1 (6 bases). CDR1 KGHSH and CDR2 LQKENI come from the germline V gene. This CDR3 is built from 14 residues. V shed 3 bases and J shed 10 bases, with 18 bases lying between them. In DNA form, the CDR3 reads TGTGCCAGCTCACCCGCAGGGGCCTTTCGAGGAGCTTTCTTT. Translated, it gives CASSPAGAFRGAFF.

This clone was counted a few times. This sequence joins TRBV12-3 or TRBV12-4 and TRBJ1-5; the D is unclear. V was shortened by 2 bases and J by 2 bases, with 4 bases between the two germline ends. CDR3 size: 13 residues. Here the CDR3 reads CASSLQGNQPQHF. The CDR3, as DNA: TGTGCCAGCAGTTTACAGGGCAATCAGCCCCAGCATTTT.

The CDR3 DNA reads TGTGCCTGGAGTACTGGGATGGGCACAGATACGCAGTATTTT. It specifies CAWSTGMGTDTQYF. The genes are TRBV30 and TRBJ2-3; D is undetermined. The CDR3 contains 14 residues. Trimming pared 2 bases from V and 1 base from J, leaving 10 bases between. The germline gives CDR1 GTSNPN, CDR2 SVGIG (reference sequence).

This clone occurred a few times. This chain uses TRBV4-1 with TRBJ2-7; no clear D gene. V was clipped by 3 bases and J by 8 bases, with 17 bases between them. The CDR3 sequence is 14 residues long. Looked up from germline, CDR1 is MGHRA and CDR2 is YSYEKL. CDR3 DNA sequence: TGCGCCAGCAGCCACCCCGGACCCACCCTAAAGCAGTACTTC. Protein product: CASSHPGPTLKQYF.

J is TRBJ1-2 and V is TRBV29-1; 9 nucleotides match TRBD1. Trimming removed 8 bases from V and 7 bases from J; junction bases left unmatched: 14. The germline CDR1 and CDR2 sequences are SQVTM and ANQGSEA. This CDR3 has 14 amino acids. DNA of the CDR3: TGCAGCTTTAGAAGTCCGGGACAGGGAACTGGCTACACCTTC. Translated: CSFRSPGQGTGYTF.

This chain uses TRBV6-1 with TRBJ2-3; 9 positions match TRBD2. Germline CDR1 MNHNS, CDR2 SASEGT. This CDR3 comprises 15 residues. V lost 1 base to trimming and J lost 6 bases; unmatched junction nucleotides: 5. CDR3 DNA: TGTGCCAGCAGTGAAGTCGGCGGGGGGGCGGATACGCAGTATTTT. Encoded protein: CASSEVGGGADTQYF.

CDR3 nucleotides: TGTGCCAGCAGCTTAACAATAGCGGGGGCCCGAGCGTACAATGAGCAGTTCTTC. Translating gives CASSLTIAGARAYNEQFF. The chain employs TRBV7-3 and TRBJ2-1; 9 bases line up with TRBD2. V lost 0 bases, J lost 4 bases, and 10 bases stayed unmatched. The CDR3 runs to 18 residues. Looked up from germline, CDR1 is SGHTA and CDR2 is FQGTGA.

V usage is TRBV6-5 and J usage is TRBJ2-7; tentative D call: TRBD1 (5 bases). CDR1 and CDR2 from the germline V gene are MNHEY and SVGAGI. The V end lost 8 bases, the J end lost 2 bases, and 7 bases lay between the germline ends. This CDR3 region has 11 residues. In nucleotides, the CDR3 is TGTGCCAGCCTCAGGGCCTACGAGCAGTACTTC. It specifies CASLRAYEQYF.

This chain joins TRBV6-1 and TRBJ1-1; D uncertain. Germline V gene data show CDR1 as MNHNS and CDR2 as SASEGT. With 2 bases removed from V and 0 bases from J, the gap between germline ends came to 10 bases. The CDR3 runs 15 residues. This CDR3 reads CASSEPREVNTEAFF. In DNA, the CDR3 is TGTGCCAGCAGTGAACCCCGGGAAGTGAACACTGAAGCTTTCTTT.

This clone was recorded once. The chain links TRBV28 to TRBJ1-5; D gene uncertain. The germline CDR1 and CDR2 sequences are MDHEN and SYDVKM. This CDR3 spans 14 amino acids. Trimming shortened V by 2 bases and J by 6 bases, and 11 bases separated the two germline ends. CDR3 in amino acids: CASSLPQKGQPQHF. In DNA form, the CDR3 reads TGTGCCAGCAGTTTACCCCAGAAAGGTCAGCCCCAGCATTTT.

V is TRBV7-9 and J is TRBJ1-5; 7 bases are a match to TRBD1. The CDR3 loop spans 12 amino acids. The V and J ends lost 5 bases and 6 bases, in that order; junction bases with no gene match: 1. The germline gives CDR1 SEHNR, CDR2 FQNEAQ (reference sequence). The CDR3 DNA follows: TGTGCCAGCAGCGGGGACAGTCAGCCCCAGCATTTT. Its protein is CASSGDSQPQHF.

This clone was counted only a few times. The gene calls are TRBV7-9 and TRBJ2-2, with D perhaps TRBD1 (6 bases). From germline, CDR1 is SEHNR and CDR2 FQNEAQ (reference sequence). The CDR3 totals 15 residues. Between the trimmed V and J ends, which lost 1 base and 0 bases, there was a span of 6 bases. The CDR3 DNA sequence: TGTGCCAGCAGCTTAGACAGGGCGAACACCGGGGAGCTGTTTTTT. Its translation is CASSLDRANTGELFF.

The J gene is TRBJ2-2, the V gene TRBV7-3; 14 bases fit TRBD2. This CDR3 is 18 amino acids long. J gave up 4 bases and V 5 bases, and 9 bases lay outside the gene matches. Germline V gives CDR1 SGHTA, CDR2 FQGTGA. The CDR3 here is CASSRTPGLAGVTGELFF. The CDR3 bases are TGTGCCAGCAGCCGTACCCCGGGACTAGCGGGGGTCACCGGGGAGCTGTTTTTT. Full variable domain (rest looked up from reference TRBV7-3 and TRBJ2-2): GAGVSQTPSNKVTEKGKYVELRCDPISGHTALYWYRQSLGQGPEFLIYFQGTGAADDSGLPNDRFFAVRPEGSVSTLKIQRTERGDSAVYLCASSRTPGLAGVTGELFFGEGSRLTVL.

The table lists this clone with a few counts. The chain carries TRBV5-6 and TRBJ1-6; D is unclear. V lost 4 bases and J 5 bases, leaving 19 bases between the germline ends. Germline assignment: CDR1 SGHDT and CDR2 YYEEEE. CDR3 size: 17 residues. DNA for the CDR3: TGTGCCAGCAGCCGCGGAGGACGGACTAACAATAATTCACCCCTCCACTTT. It yields the protein CASSRGGRTNNNSPLHF.

The gene calls are TRBV5-1 and TRBJ2-3; possible D gene TRBD1, 6 bases. With 5 bases removed from V and 0 bases from J, the gap between germline ends came to 13 bases. Germline CDR1 is SGHRS and CDR2 is YFSETQ. The CDR3 is 15 residues long. CDR3 region: CASRRAGASTDTQYF. In DNA, the CDR3 is TGCGCCAGCAGGCGAGCAGGGGCTAGCACAGATACGCAGTATTTT.

This clone has only one observation. V gene TRBV24-1 combines with J gene TRBJ2-4; 9 nucleotides agree with TRBD2. The CDR3 runs to 17 residues. Germline CDR1 is KGHDR and CDR2 is SFDVKD. V lost 4 bases to trimming and J lost 0 bases; unmatched junction nucleotides: 6. CDR3 in amino acids: CATSELLAGLAKNIQYF. DNA for the CDR3: TGTGCCACCAGTGAGCTTCTAGCGGGGTTAGCCAAAAACATTCAGTACTTC.